Sequencing of this TCR beta chain was carried out in a study of blood T cell repertoires in COVID-19. Study-level background: Donors in the United States, Italy and Spain gave samples during acute or convalescent COVID-19. T cells, B-cell-depleted T cells, or PBMCs provided the cDNA or gDNA that served as material.

The ends were cut back, 5 bases at V and 7 bases at J, with 9 bases in the middle. The CDR3 is 12 amino acids. CDR1 and CDR2 from the germline V gene are SGHNT and YENEEA. Per the original data handling: The assay estimated nucleated cells by amplifying reference gene primers. Clones were sequenced by immunoSEQ multiplex PCR, and TCRdb holds only the in-frame ones, with some missing. V and J calls and clone size are copied from that table; D and trimming were computed from the DNA. The sample shows approximately 280,000 clones, 88% of them seen only once. The clonotype originates from a man younger than 30 with active or convalescent COVID-19. The chain has TRBV11-3 and TRBJ2-1; perhaps TRBD2 as D (5 bases). The sequencing sample was made of peripheral blood. The CDR3, as DNA: TGTGCCAGCAGCCGTAGCGTTAATGAGCAGTTCTTC. It specifies CASSRSVNEQFF.